This TCR beta chain was documented in a study of cytomegalovirus exposure and HLA in healthy donors. Looking at the study overall: Earlier sequencing of approximately 200 million T cells yielded 90 million to 140 million unique TCR beta sequences. Study-wide results and caveats: Most CMV-associated TCR beta chains were later found to appear HLA-restricted.

As to this clone: Its antigen is undetermined.

The CDR3 sequence is 14 residues long. Germline V CDR1 and CDR2: MNHNY, SVGAGI (reference sequence). V shed 0 bases and J shed 2 bases, with 8 bases lying between them. PCR was performed using 60 Vbeta and 13 Jbeta primers. Sequencing used immunoSEQ multiplex PCR; TCRdb keeps in-frame clones, though not all of them. The repertoire holds tens of thousands of clones, approximately 60% seen once, with roughly 3% in the top ten. Material for sequencing was PBMCs. This TCR was sampled from a woman between 50 and 59 years old in good health and CMV-seronegative. V is TRBV6-6 and J is TRBJ2-7; D remains unclear. CDR3 region: CASSYSVQAYEQYF. In DNA form, the CDR3 reads TGTGCCAGCAGTTACTCAGTCCAGGCCTACGAGCAGTACTTC.